These 13 T cell receptor beta chains came from one sample sequenced in a study of glioma-infiltrating T cells after dendritic cell vaccination. Clones were read by immunoSEQ multiplex PCR, and TCRdb kept only the in-frame ones, dropping some. The sample holds over 90,000 clones, about four fifths seen once. The sample consisted of blood, taken before dendritic cell vaccination. The receptors were sampled from a human donor with glioblastoma.

The table lists this clone with a count of one. The CDR3 region has the DNA TGTGCCAGCAGCGTAACTAGCGGGGGGGACTACGAGCAGTACTTC. Its protein product is CASSVTSGGDYEQYF. The V call is TRBV9, the J call TRBJ2-7; 13 bases are a match to TRBD2. Looked up from germline, CDR1 is SGDLS and CDR2 is YYNGEE. The CDR3 length is 15 residues. Trimming took 1 base from V and 3 from J; bases not matched to a gene: 1.

The chain is built from TRBV6-1 and TRBJ1-1; no firm D call. Germline values: CDR1 MNHNS, CDR2 SASEGT. The CDR3 loop spans 16 amino acids. Trimming removed 2 bases from V and 1 base from J, with 14 bases in between. CDR3 nucleotide sequence: TGTGCCAGCAGTGAAAGTTTTTACAGCCGGAACACTGAAGCTTTCTTT. This codes for CASSESFYSRNTEAFF.

V usage is TRBV10-2 and J usage is TRBJ1-1; 8 bases agree with TRBD1. Germline CDR1 is WSHSY and CDR2 is SAAADI. The CDR3 is 13 amino acids. Germline trimming cut 7 bases from V and 3 bases from J; bases unmatched to any gene: 4. CDR3 nucleotides: TGCGCCAGCATACCGGACAGGGACACTGAAGCTTTCTTT. This codes for CASIPDRDTEAFF.

The chain combines TRBV7-8 with TRBJ2-5, with D uncertain. Germline CDR1 reads SGHVS; CDR2 reads FQNEAQ. The CDR3 is 12 amino acids. With 5 bases removed from V and 0 bases from J, the gap between germline ends came to 4 bases. The CDR3 reads CASSEYQETQYF. CDR3 sequence (DNA): TGTGCCAGCAGCGAGTACCAAGAGACCCAGTACTTC.

V usage is TRBV30 and J usage is TRBJ1-2; a possible D gene is TRBD1 (6 bases). The germline V gene encodes CDR1 GTSNPN and CDR2 SVGIG (reference sequence). With 4 bases removed from V and 0 bases from J, the gap between germline ends came to 18 bases. This CDR3 has 16 amino acids. DNA for the CDR3: TGTGCCTGGACCCTTGTGGGGGCCCTCTCTAACTATGGCTACACCTTC. Protein product: CAWTLVGALSNYGYTF. Full variable domain (remainder filled in from reference TRBV30 and TRBJ1-2): SQTIHQWPATLVQPVGSPLSLECTVEGTSNPNLYWYRQAAGRGLQLLFYSVGIGQISSEVPQNLSASRPQDRQFILSSKKLLLSDSGFYLCAWTLVGALSNYGYTFGSGTRLTVV.

This clone was seen only a few times. V is TRBV23-1 and J is TRBJ1-1; D may be TRBD1 (6 bases). TRBV23-1 is an open reading frame, and its role is uncertain. The V and J ends lost 4 bases and 2 bases respectively, with 8 bases between them. This CDR3 comprises 13 residues. The CDR3: CASSPGTNTEAFF. The CDR3 DNA follows: TGCGCCAGCAGTCCCGGGACAAACACTGAAGCTTTCTTT.

This chain joins TRBV14 and TRBJ1-2; tentative D call: TRBD1 (6 bases). Germline CDR1 and CDR2: SGHDN and FVKESK. This CDR3 region has 14 residues. The V end was cut by 1 base, the J end by 3 bases, with 9 bases between. The CDR3 sequence: CASSQAGVDYGYTF. The DNA for the CDR3 is TGTGCCAGCAGCCAAGCAGGGGTGGACTATGGCTACACCTTC. The full variable domain, completed using reference TRBV14 and TRBJ1-2, is EAGVTQFPSHSVIEKGQTVTLRCDPISGHDNLYWYRRVMGKEIKFLLHFVKESKQDESGMPNNRFLAERTGGTYSTLKVQPAELEDSGVYFCASSQAGVDYGYTFGSGTRLTVV.

V is TRBV11-3 and J is TRBJ1-4; 11 nucleotides align to TRBD1. The length of the CDR3 is 14 residues. V trimming: 4 bases; J trimming: 8 bases; junction bases outside the gene matches: 3. CDR1 and CDR2 from the germline V gene are SGHNT and YENEEA. In nucleotides, the CDR3 is TGTGCCAGCAGCTCTGGGACAGGGGGGGAAAAACTGTTTTTT. Protein product: CASSSGTGGEKLFF.

This clone was observed a single time. The chain combines TRBV5-8 with TRBJ1-2; TRBD1 matches 7 bases. Trimming cost V 2 bases and J 5 bases; bases outside gene matches: 9. There are 15 residues in the CDR3. CDR1 SGHTS and CDR2 YDEGEE come from the germline V gene. The CDR3 sequence is CASSFRTGLTYGYTF. The CDR3 coding sequence is TGTGCCAGCAGCTTCCGGACAGGTCTGACATATGGCTACACCTTC.

This clone was seen only a few times. The chain carries TRBV4-1 and TRBJ2-3; D perhaps matches TRBD2 (5 bases). The CDR3 contains 16 residues. Trimming took off 4 bases at V and 4 bases at J, with 18 bases between the two ends. Germline assignment: CDR1 MGHRA and CDR2 YSYEKL. The CDR3, as DNA: TGCGCCAGCAGCCTGAGGCAAGGAGGTCGCGCAGATACGCAGTATTTT. Its protein product is CASSLRQGGRADTQYF.

This clone was recorded a few times. The V gene is TRBV19, the J gene TRBJ1-5, with D possibly being TRBD1 (5 bases). The CDR3 extends over 15 amino acids. The germline gives CDR1 LNHDA, CDR2 SQIVND (reference sequence). The V end was cut by 1 base, the J end by 12 bases, with 19 bases between. The CDR3 nucleotides are TGTGCCAGTAGTATAGGTGGCAGGGCCACAAGTCGCCAGCATTTT. Its protein is CASSIGGRATSRQHF.

The rearrangement uses TRBV21-1 and TRBJ1-6. TRBV21-1 is a pseudogene locus. The CDR3 runs to 14 residues. The chain's CDR3 is CASSKRGGDSPLHF. DNA for the CDR3: TGTGCCAGCAGCAAACGGGGGGGGGATTCACCCCTCCACTTT.

The V call is TRBV5-1, the J call TRBJ2-2; D unclear. Trimming stripped 2 bases from V and 0 bases from J, with 8 bases between. The CDR3 totals 15 residues. The germline V gene has CDR1 SGHRS and CDR2 YFSETQ. In DNA, the CDR3 is TGCGCCAGCAGCTTAGGAACAGCGAACACCGGGGAGCTGTTTTTT. This gives the protein CASSLGTANTGELFF.